This entry concerns a single T cell receptor (beta chain). These data originate in a study of blood T cell repertoires in COVID-19. Participants reported their clinical history, and cohort assignment relied on those reports. What the recovered Cohort 3 donors had was two negative PCRs, clearance, or symptom resolution. The CDR3 loop spans 16 amino acids. From germline, CDR1 is SGHVS and CDR2 FNYEAQ. V shed 5 bases and J 2 bases; nucleotides not matched to a gene: 11. In the source study's methods: Estimation of nucleated cell counts relied on the amplification of reference gene primers. TCRdb keeps only in-frame clones here, not all; method: immunoSEQ multiplex PCR. That table is the source of V, J and clone size, and D and trimming were worked out from the DNA. The sample lists almost 250,000 clones, around 87% occurring once.

This receptor was taken from a woman aged 50 to 60 who had recovered from COVID-19. The source material was PBMCs or T cells enriched from blood (not recorded which). V gene TRBV7-6 combines with J gene TRBJ2-5, with TRBD1 matching 7 bases. CDR3 coding DNA: TGTGCCAGCAGCCCGCGACAGGGCGTGGGACAAGAGACCCAGTACTTC. It codes for CASSPRQGVGQETQYF.